This T cell receptor (beta chain) was recovered during a study of graft-versus-host responses after intestinal transplantation (dated by TCRdb to about 2021). General notes on the study: Multivisceral, liver-intestinal, or isolated intestinal transplants were received by the recipients. Rather than being sequenced by the commercial service, samples from a few later patients were sequenced in-house on an Illumina MiSeq and processed with MiXCR. Every recipient was given anti-thymocyte globulin induction, followed by about three years of maintenance tacrolimus and steroids. The cohort enrolled some 23 intestinal transplant recipients including one retransplant, and 3 patients lacking pretransplant specimens were excluded. Bulk TCR-beta CDR3 sequencing was used to track graft-versus-host and host-versus-graft alloreactive T cell clones in the graft, circulation and bone marrow after intestinal transplantation. Alloreactive clones were identified by sequencing pre-transplant mixed lymphocyte reaction products and comparing these products with unstimulated pre-transplant donor and recipient T cells. Donor T cell macrochimerism was defined as a peak of at least 4% donor T cells among recipient peripheral blood mononuclear cells.

Of note for this clone: It has no known antigen specificity. It has no much larger one-base neighbor in the sample; base qualities were not kept.

Library preparation employed the immunoSEQ multiplex PCR assay. For most patients, genomic DNA was isolated using the Qiagen DNeasy Blood and Tissue Kit and was shipped frozen to Adaptive Biotechnologies for TCR sequencing. High-throughput TCR-beta CDR3 sequencing of genomic DNA from most patients was performed by Adaptive Biotechnologies. On the study's bioinformatics: Adaptive's ImmunoSEQ software supplied the TCR sequencing data for 15 to 20 patients, while MiXCR and VDJtools were used to process a few other patients. CD4 versus CD8 sorting errors were corrected by removing sequences found in both subsets at a frequency ratio below 5:1. CDR3 nucleotide sequences shared between donor and recipient were removed because the origin of such sequences could not be assigned. To count as alloreactive, a clone needed at least 2-fold expansion over unstimulated cells and a minimum CFSE-low frequency of 0.002% (template counts) or 0.001% (read counts). Clones were considered mappable if detected in sequenced pre-transplant spleen, lymph node, or MLR CFSE-low populations of the donor or recipient. The cumulative frequency of alloreactive clones was calculated as a percentage of all sequences, weighted by copy number. The immuneACCESS repertoire file appears here via TCRdb, limited to in-frame rearrangements. These files lack a portion of the clones; in checked studies, under half of the deficit traces to unresolved V genes, and the cause of the others is not known. V and J calls plus clone size are reproduced from that table; the DNA served to infer D and trimming. The sample profile shows tens of thousands of clones; 75% to 90% of them were found once. The top ten hold 15% to 20% of the sample.

In light of the paper, this sample's time point label describes: cells obtained before transplantation from donor or recipient. CD3+CD4+ and CD3+CD8+ populations were FACS-sorted from unstimulated pre-transplant donor and recipient cells taken from spleen or lymph nodes. Study-wide conclusions, independent of this receptor: Early after transplant, peak levels of circulating GvH clones were associated with declines in HvG clones. The relatively low number and heterogeneity of intestinal transplant patients limited the conclusions. GvH clones turned up in recipient bone marrow, with some appearing earlier in ileal mucosa or blood, a pattern consistent with an intestinal mucosal origin. Patients with donor T cell macrochimerism had high GvH to HvG T cell clonal ratios in their allografts.

This TCR came from a human donor who received an intestinal transplant. Sequenced here: unstimulated CD8+ T cells sorted from spleen or lymph node cells, sampled before intestinal transplant.

The sequenced DNA: TGTGCCAGCAGCTTAAAGTTAGGGAGCTTCGAGCAGTACTTC. It codes for CASSLKLGSFEQYF. The chain links TRBV7-6 with TRBJ2-7, and perhaps TRBD2 as D gene, on 5 matching bases. At the junction V is shortened by 2 bases and J by 6 bases, with 14 bases in between. Measured from the cysteine to the phenylalanine, the CDR3 is 14 residues long. The read is trimmed to its CDR3 DNA, 42 bases read in frame from base 1. The germline V gene yields SGHVS for CDR1 and FNYEAQ for CDR2.